Below are 14 T cell receptor beta chains sequenced from a single sample in a study of CD8 T cells in Susac syndrome. RNA, at about 0.45 to 1 ug, was reverse transcribed with random hexamers. TCRdb reprocessed the immunoSEQ multiplex PCR reads with MiXCR, giving one entry per CDR3 protein. This repertoire shows roughly 150,000 distinct CDR3 sequences, approximately 90% found once; its top ten account for around 0.079%. Sequencing was done on a sample of CD4+ T cells from PBMCs. These receptors were taken from a human donor in good health.

The rearrangement links TRBV29-1 to TRBJ1-1; the D gene is possibly TRBD1 (6 bases). The CDR3 is 13 amino acids. V was pared by 3 bases and J by 5 bases, with 13 bases between. Germline V gives CDR1 SQVTM, CDR2 ANQGSEA. This chain's CDR3 is CSVEGQGRTEAFF. DNA for the CDR3: TGCAGCGTTGAGGGTCAGGGGCGGACTGAAGCTTTCTTT.

V is TRBV7-2 and J is TRBJ2-5; no reliable D call. This CDR3 spans 14 amino acids. CDR1 SGHTA and CDR2 FQGNSA come from the germline V gene. Deletions cut 7 bases from V and 9 bases from J, with 21 bases between. As DNA, the CDR3 is TGTGCCAGCACAGACGGCGCGCAGGCTGAGTCCCAGTACTTC. Translating it yields CASTDGAQAESQYF.

The chain joins TRBV24-1 to TRBJ2-1, with 11 bases matching TRBD2. The V gene's germline CDR1 is KGHDR and CDR2 SFDVKD. The V segment lost 2 bases and the J segment 12 bases; nucleotides outside the gene matches: 2. This CDR3 has 13 amino acids. CDR3 sequence reads: CATSDSLAGGQFF. In DNA form, the CDR3 reads TGTGCCACCAGTGATTCTCTAGCGGGGGGGCAGTTCTTC.

V usage is TRBV12-3 or TRBV12-4 and J usage is TRBJ1-1; D gene unclear. The CDR3 covers 13 residues. Trimming took off 4 bases at V and 6 bases at J, with 12 bases between the two ends. The CDR3 DNA reads TGTGCCAGCAGTTCCTACATAGGCGCTGAAGCTTTCTTT. Translated, it gives CASSSYIGAEAFF.

This chain joins TRBV27 and TRBJ1-3; 9 nucleotides match TRBD1. V gave up 4 bases and J gave up 0 bases; unmatched junction bases: 7. Germline V gives CDR1 MNHEY, CDR2 SMNVEV (reference sequence). The CDR3 has 17 residues. This chain's CDR3 is CASSSAQGANSGNTIYF. CDR3 DNA sequence: TGTGCCAGCAGTTCCGCACAGGGGGCCAACTCTGGAAACACCATATATTTT.

The rearrangement joins TRBV20-1 to TRBJ1-2, with 12 bases identical to TRBD1. Unmatched junction bases numbered 5, after V lost 0 bases and J lost 6 bases. The CDR3 loop spans 15 amino acids. CDR1 DFQATT and CDR2 SNEGSKA come from the germline V gene (reference sequence). CDR3 bases: TGCAGTGCTAGAGATCTGGGACAGGGGGCGGATGGCTACACCTTC. Its translation: CSARDLGQGADGYTF.

V gene TRBV29-1 combines with J gene TRBJ1-6, with D unresolved. V was cut by 4 bases and J by 10 bases, with 14 bases left in between. The CDR3 runs to 13 residues. Germline V gives CDR1 SQVTM, CDR2 ANQGSEA. CDR3 sequence reads: CSVARSMDSPLHF. The CDR3 nucleotides read TGCAGCGTTGCCAGATCCATGGACTCACCCCTCCACTTT.

J is TRBJ2-5 and V is TRBV18; a weak D match, TRBD2 (5 bases). The germline V gene has CDR1 KGHSH and CDR2 LQKENI. With 4 bases removed from V and 4 bases from J, the gap between germline ends came to 10 bases. The CDR3 runs to 13 residues. The CDR3 here is CASSLAMTETQYF. The DNA of the CDR3 is TGTGCCAGCTCACTAGCGATGACAGAGACCCAGTACTTC.

V gene TRBV7-2 combines with J gene TRBJ2-3; 13 nucleotides match TRBD2. J lost 2 bases, V lost 5 bases, and 7 bases had no gene match. Per the germline V gene, CDR1 is SGHTA and CDR2 is FQGNSA. The CDR3 loop spans 17 amino acids. CDR3 nucleotides: TGTGCCAGCAGCCCGCCGGGACTAGCGGGACCCACAGATACGCAGTATTTT. Protein product: CASSPPGLAGPTDTQYF.

The count of this clonotype is one. V gene TRBV5-1 combines with J gene TRBJ1-3; 7 bases fit TRBD1. The length of the CDR3 is 14 residues. With V trimmed by 4 bases and J by 9 bases, 10 bases remained unmatched. CDR1 is SGHRS, CDR2 YFSETQ, per germline. Here the CDR3 reads CASSPGQVKGTIYF. The CDR3 bases are TGCGCCAGCAGCCCTGGACAGGTGAAAGGCACCATATATTTT. Full variable domain (remainder filled in from reference TRBV5-1 and TRBJ1-3): KAGVTQTPRYLIKTRGQQVTLSCSPISGHRSVSWYQQTPGQGLQFLFEYFSETQRNKGNFPGRFSGRQFSNSRSEMNVSTLELGDSALYLCASSPGQVKGTIYFGEGSWLTVV.

Concerning this clonotype itself: The junction does not match germline at one end; this may be a read error. The chain recombines TRBV7-9 with TRBJ2-6; the match to TRBD2 covers 13 bases. CDR3 length: 19 residues. Germline assignment: CDR1 SEHNR and CDR2 FQNEAQ (reference sequence). The CDR3 spells CASSSYPTSGGSGANVLTF. CDR3 nucleotide sequence: TGTGCCAGCAGCTCCTACCCGACTAGCGGGGGGTCTGGAGCCAACGTCCTGACTTTC. Using reference TRBV7-9 and TRBJ2-6 for the parts outside the CDR3, the full variable domain is DTGVSQNPRHKITKRGQNVTFRCDPISEHNRLYWYRQTLGQGPEFLTYFQNEAQLEKSRLLSDRFSAERPKGSFSTLEIQRTEQGDSAMYLCASSSYPTSGGSGANVLTFGAGSRLTVL.

This clonotype was recorded a few times. The V gene is TRBV25-1, the J gene TRBJ2-3; D possibly corresponds to TRBD1 (5 bases). Trimming removed 3 bases at V and 1 base at J, with 5 bases between. Germline V gives CDR1 MGHDK, CDR2 SYGVNS. The CDR3 totals 13 residues. The DNA of the CDR3 is TGTGCCAGCAGTGAGACAGGCACAGATACGCAGTATTTT. Amino acids: CASSETGTDTQYF.

The genes are TRBV2 and TRBJ1-3; D might be TRBD1 (6 bases). The CDR3 totals 17 residues. V gave up 5 bases and J gave up 0 bases, with 17 bases separating them. From germline, CDR1 is SNHLY and CDR2 FYNNEI. The CDR3 is CASSYPRTAFSGNTIYF. The CDR3 DNA sequence: TGTGCCAGCAGTTATCCGAGGACAGCCTTCTCTGGAAACACCATATATTTT.

The CDR3 coding sequence is TGCAGCGCCTGGGGACAGGGAAGCTACGAGCAGTACTTC. Translation gives CSAWGQGSYEQYF. The gene calls are TRBV29-1 and TRBJ2-7, with TRBD1 identical over 9 bases. V shed 7 bases and J 3 bases; nucleotides not matched to a gene: 7. The CDR3 has 13 residues. Germline loops: CDR1 SQVTM, CDR2 ANQGSEA.